This T cell receptor beta chain was profiled in a study of T cells in localized non-small cell lung cancer. Study-wide results and limits: Uninvolved adjacent lung, not tumor, had the highest T cell clonality. A median roughly 57 of the top 100 tumor clones appeared in adjacent lung. Increased T cell density in blood showed an association with longer overall survival. Investigators sequenced only a single tumor region, leaving heterogeneity possible.

Sample share makes this clone medium-sized. Antigen specificity is unknown. Germline V gene sequence: CDR1 MNHNS, CDR2 SASEGT. V gave up 8 bases and J gave up 4 bases, with 6 bases separating them. This CDR3 has 11 amino acids. Profiling relied on immunoSEQ multiplex PCR, and the TCRdb table lists in-frame clones only, not all of them. Of 45,000 to 60,000 clones in the sample, 70% to 90% were seen once. Sequencing was performed on peripheral blood, taken before any cancer treatment. V gene TRBV6-1 combines with J gene TRBJ1-5; TRBD1 might be the D (6 bases). The TCR sequence derives from a woman aged 35-75 years with stage I lung adenocarcinoma. The CDR3 is CASGTNQPQHF. The CDR3, as DNA: TGTGCCAGCGGGACAAATCAGCCCCAGCATTTT.